A single sample is the source of the 3 T cell receptor beta chains below, sequenced in a study of blood T cell repertoires in COVID-19. TCRdb's copy holds only in-frame clones and misses some; the assay was immunoSEQ multiplex PCR. The sample has about 140,000 clones; 80% to 85% are singletons. Sequences were obtained from peripheral blood. The receptors derive from a human donor in a cohort sampled during active COVID-19.

This chain joins TRBV2 and TRBJ2-1; 9 nucleotides agree with TRBD1. After removal of 7 bases from V and 7 bases from J, the junction contained 8 bases not matched to a gene. This CDR3 is 14 amino acids long. From germline, CDR1 is SNHLY and CDR2 FYNNEI. This chain's CDR3 is CASKAQGATNEQFF. The DNA for the CDR3 is TGTGCCAGCAAGGCACAGGGGGCAACGAATGAGCAGTTCTTC.

In its sample, this clone was seen once. The rearrangement joins TRBV10-3 to TRBJ2-1; 10 positions agree with TRBD2. V dropped 3 bases and J dropped 7; count of bases not matched to a gene: 15. The germline gives CDR1 ENHRY, CDR2 SYGVKD. The CDR3 consists of 18 residues. CDR3 in amino acids: CAISEGVSGGSYGNEQFF. The DNA of the CDR3 is TGTGCCATCAGTGAAGGTGTTAGCGGGGGGAGTTATGGGAATGAGCAGTTCTTC.

The chain is built from TRBV7-9 and TRBJ1-5; tentative D call: TRBD1 (5 bases). This CDR3 contains 16 residues. Germline V gives CDR1 SEHNR, CDR2 FQNEAQ (reference sequence). V lost 5 bases to trimming and J lost 4 bases, with 18 bases between them. CDR3 residues: CASSRGAGEGNQPQHF. CDR3 sequence (DNA): TGTGCCAGCAGCCGAGGGGCGGGAGAGGGTAATCAGCCCCAGCATTTT. The variable domain in full, with the rest retrieved from reference TRBV7-9 and TRBJ1-5, is DTGVSQNPRHKITKRGQNVTFRCDPISEHNRLYWYRQTLGQGPEFLTYFQNEAQLEKSRLLSDRFSAERPKGSFSTLEIQRTEQGDSAMYLCASSRGAGEGNQPQHFGDGTRLSIL.